The 32 T cell receptor beta chains reported below all come from one sample, sequenced in a study of blood T cell repertoires in COVID-19. Profiling relied on immunoSEQ multiplex PCR, and the TCRdb table lists in-frame clones only, not all of them. The sample shows 300,000 or so clones, more than 85% of them seen only once. What was sequenced was peripheral blood. These receptors were obtained from a woman aged 30 to 39 with COVID-19, enrolled during active disease.

The chain carries TRBV2 and TRBJ1-3; TRBD1 agrees at 12 bases. V lost 9 bases, J lost 2 bases, and 5 bases stayed unmatched. This CDR3 spans 15 amino acids. CDR1 SNHLY and CDR2 FYNNEI come from the germline V gene. CDR3 sequence reads: CARGQGASAGNTIYF. Here the CDR3 DNA reads TGTGCCAGGGGACAGGGGGCTAGTGCTGGAAACACCATATATTTT.

The chain links TRBV5-1 to TRBJ1-3, with unresolved D. Between the trimmed V and J ends, which lost 4 bases and 8 bases, there was a span of 13 bases. Germline V gene lookup returns CDR1 SGHRS and CDR2 YFSETQ. The CDR3 is made up of 13 amino acids. In nucleotides, the CDR3 is TGCGCCAGCAGCATCAACCTAGCGGACACCATATATTTT. This translates into CASSINLADTIYF.

The chain carries TRBV6-5 and TRBJ2-7; 8 bases line up with TRBD2. Germline trimming cut 6 bases from V and 0 bases from J; bases unmatched to any gene: 1. This CDR3 has 13 amino acids. Germline CDR1 is MNHEY and CDR2 is SVGAGI. The CDR3 DNA follows: TGTGCCAGCAGACTAGCGGCCTCCTACGAGCAGTACTTC. This encodes CASRLAASYEQYF.

The chain carries TRBV9 and TRBJ2-3; 7 positions match TRBD1. The junction had 8 bases not matched to a gene; V was cut back by 0 bases and J by 4 bases. The CDR3 consists of 16 residues. From germline, CDR1 is SGDLS and CDR2 YYNGEE. Here the CDR3 reads CASSVEGANSADTQYF. In DNA form, the CDR3 reads TGTGCCAGCAGCGTAGAGGGGGCGAATAGCGCAGATACGCAGTATTTT. Using reference TRBV9 and TRBJ2-3 for the parts outside the CDR3, the full variable domain is DSGVTQTPKHLITATGQRVTLRCSPRSGDLSVYWYQQSLDQGLQFLIQYYNGEERAKGNILERFSAQQFPDLHSELNLSSLELGDSALYFCASSVEGANSADTQYFGPGTRLTVL.

The rearrangement links TRBV2 to TRBJ2-7, with 12 bases identical to TRBD2. V trimming: 3 bases; J trimming: 4 bases; junction bases outside the gene matches: 4. From germline, CDR1 is SNHLY and CDR2 FYNNEI. The CDR3 is 15 residues long. Here the CDR3 DNA reads TGTGCCAGCAGTGAGACTAGCGGGAGTACTTACGAGCAGTACTTC. Protein product: CASSETSGSTYEQYF.

The chain recombines TRBV5-1 with TRBJ2-1, with 16 bases identical to TRBD2. The germline CDR1 and CDR2 sequences are SGHRS and YFSETQ. Trimming removed 4 bases from V and 0 bases from J; junction bases left unmatched: 7. The CDR3 has 19 residues. The CDR3 region is CASSRGLAGGISSYNEQFF. As DNA, the CDR3 is TGCGCCAGCAGCAGGGGACTAGCGGGAGGGATAAGCTCCTACAATGAGCAGTTCTTC. Drawing the rest from reference TRBV5-1 and TRBJ2-1, the complete variable domain is KAGVTQTPRYLIKTRGQQVTLSCSPISGHRSVSWYQQTPGQGLQFLFEYFSETQRNKGNFPGRFSGRQFSNSRSEMNVSTLELGDSALYLCASSRGLAGGISSYNEQFFGPGTRLTVL.

This clone was found once. The rearrangement joins TRBV6-5 to TRBJ1-6; D is unresolved. V lost 6 bases, J lost 11 bases, and 17 bases lay in between. The germline CDR1 and CDR2 sequences are MNHEY and SVGAGI. This CDR3 is 14 amino acids long. CDR3: CASRPPGWRTPLHF. Written as DNA, the CDR3 is TGTGCCAGCAGACCACCGGGGTGGAGAACACCCCTCCACTTT.

The rearrangement joins TRBV5-4 to TRBJ1-1; possibly TRBD1 for D (5 bases). This CDR3 is 14 amino acids long. Germline V gene lookup returns CDR1 SGHNT and CDR2 YYREEE (reference sequence). Trimming took 4 bases from V and 11 from J, leaving 21 bases between them. This CDR3 is CASSVSGTQGGAFF. The CDR3 DNA sequence: TGTGCCAGCAGCGTATCCGGGACTCAAGGAGGGGCTTTCTTT.

The J gene is TRBJ1-5, the V gene TRBV6-1; D may be TRBD1 (5 bases). CDR1 and CDR2 (germline): MNHNS, SASEGT. This CDR3 spans 14 amino acids. V lost 0 bases and J lost 7, with 10 bases in between. The CDR3 is CASSEARRDQPQHF. CDR3 DNA sequence: TGTGCCAGCAGTGAAGCGCGGAGGGACCAGCCCCAGCATTTT.

The chain employs TRBV27 and TRBJ2-7, with TRBD1 matching 8 bases. Germline-derived CDR1 and CDR2 are MNHEY and SMNVEV (reference sequence). V dropped 6 bases and J dropped 7; count of bases not matched to a gene: 11. CDR3 length: 14 amino acids. CDR3 sequence reads: CASRFTGGGGEQYF. Written as DNA, the CDR3 is TGTGCCAGCAGATTTACAGGGGGAGGTGGGGAGCAGTACTTC.

V usage is TRBV28 and J usage is TRBJ1-2, with a weak D call TRBD1 (6 bases). This CDR3 is built from 15 residues. V was shortened by 7 bases and J by 3 bases, with 18 bases between the two germline ends. Germline V gene lookup returns CDR1 MDHEN and CDR2 SYDVKM. CDR3 DNA: TGTGCCAGCATTCCCGCGGGGGCCAACTACTATGGCTACACCTTC. This codes for CASIPAGANYYGYTF.

The chain is built from TRBV19 and TRBJ2-1; no clear D gene. Germline V gene data show CDR1 as LNHDA and CDR2 as SQIVND (reference sequence). Trimming removed 0 bases at V and 0 bases at J, with 9 bases between. The CDR3 contains 16 residues. DNA of the CDR3: TGTGCCAGTAGTATAGATGCCCGCAGCTCCTACAATGAGCAGTTCTTC. This encodes CASSIDARSSYNEQFF.

J is TRBJ2-1 and V is TRBV19; no reliable D call. The germline CDR1 and CDR2 sequences are LNHDA and SQIVND (reference sequence). The CDR3 sequence is 14 residues long. Trimming took 5 bases from V and 7 from J, leaving 15 bases between them. The CDR3 loop is CASSASTTVNEQFF. The CDR3 bases are TGTGCCAGTAGTGCATCGACAACCGTTAATGAGCAGTTCTTC.

This chain joins TRBV27 and TRBJ1-1; 8 nucleotides match TRBD1. Germline CDR1 is MNHEY and CDR2 is SMNVEV (reference sequence). V lost 5 bases, J lost 0 bases, and 17 bases stayed unmatched. The CDR3 consists of 19 residues. The CDR3 DNA sequence: TGTGCCAGCAGTACCTCCCTCCCGGGACAGGTGACCATGAACACTGAAGCTTTCTTT. The encoded protein is CASSTSLPGQVTMNTEAFF.

The chain couples TRBV28 to TRBJ1-5; D unresolved. In germline, CDR1 is MDHEN, CDR2 SYDVKM. V was trimmed by 5 bases and J by 3 bases, leaving 11 bases between them. This CDR3 comprises 14 residues. CDR3 in amino acids: CASSPPVTNQPQHF. CDR3 DNA: TGTGCCAGCAGTCCACCGGTCACCAATCAGCCCCAGCATTTT.

The chain recombines TRBV5-8 with TRBJ1-5, with a possible D match to TRBD1 (6 bases). V was pared by 4 bases and J by 9 bases, with 17 bases between. The CDR3 sequence is 14 residues long. CDR1 is SGHTS, CDR2 YDEGEE, per germline. The CDR3 region is CASSPGTRGSPQHF. The DNA of the CDR3 is TGTGCCAGCAGCCCGGGGACACGAGGCTCGCCCCAGCATTTT.

The chain has TRBV7-8 and TRBJ1-1; maybe TRBD1 (6 bases). V lost 8 bases, J lost 4 bases, and 17 bases lay in between. The CDR3 length is 14 residues. CDR1 SGHVS and CDR2 FQNEAQ come from the germline V gene. The CDR3 region has the DNA TGTGCCAGCCTACGGGGGGCGGGACGCACTGAAGCTTTCTTT. It translates to CASLRGAGRTEAFF.

V is TRBV19 and J is TRBJ2-1; D call uncertain. The CDR3 runs 13 residues. V shed 5 bases and J shed 4 bases, with 9 bases lying between them. Germline CDR1 LNHDA, CDR2 SQIVND (reference sequence). Here the CDR3 reads CASSLDTYNEQFF. The CDR3 nucleotides are TGTGCCAGTAGTCTCGACACTTACAATGAGCAGTTCTTC.

The chain joins TRBV11-2 to TRBJ1-5, with 8 bases fitting TRBD1. Per the germline V gene, CDR1 is SGHAT and CDR2 is FQNNGV. The V gene end was trimmed by 2 bases and the J gene end by 7 bases; junction bases not matched to a gene: 7. The CDR3 loop spans 15 amino acids. The CDR3 reads CASSLRQGARQPQHF. The CDR3 DNA is TGTGCCAGCAGCTTAAGGCAGGGGGCCAGACAGCCCCAGCATTTT. Using reference TRBV11-2 and TRBJ1-5 for the parts outside the CDR3, the full variable domain is EAGVAQSPRYKIIEKRQSVAFWCNPISGHATLYWYQQILGQGPKLLIQFQNNGVVDDSQLPKDRFSAERLKGVDSTLKIQPAKLEDSAVYLCASSLRQGARQPQHFGDGTRLSIL.

CDR3 nucleotides: TGTGCCAGCAGTGAGAACAGGGGTGGGACTGAAGCTTTCTTT. It is translated as CASSENRGGTEAFF. V usage is TRBV6-1 and J usage is TRBJ1-1, with 7 bases identical to TRBD1. The germline gives CDR1 MNHNS, CDR2 SASEGT. This CDR3 region has 14 residues. The ends lost 3 bases at V and 5 bases at J; junction bases unmatched: 6.

The chain recombines TRBV3-1 (or the pseudogene TRBV3-2) with TRBJ2-1, with 7 bases fitting TRBD2. CDR1 and CDR2 from the germline V gene are LGHDT and YNNKEL (reference sequence). The CDR3 sequence is 15 residues long. The ends lost 0 bases at V and 8 bases at J; junction bases unmatched: 7. Here the CDR3 DNA reads TGTGCCAGCAGCCAAGAGGGGCTAGCGGTCGATGAGCAGTTCTTC. Its translation is CASSQEGLAVDEQFF.

This rearrangement joins TRBV5-7 to TRBJ1-5; D is perhaps TRBD1 (5 bases). TRBV5-7 falls under the ORF class, with uncertain function. This CDR3 has 14 residues. The ends were cut back, 0 bases at V and 8 bases at J, with 12 bases in the middle. For the CDR3, the DNA is TGTGCCAGCAGCTTGGGTAGGGGTGGAGAGCCCCAGCATTTT. Its protein is CASSLGRGGEPQHF.

Written as DNA, the CDR3 is TGTGCCAGCGGCAGTGCAGGGGGCGGTAACACTGAAGCTTTCTTT. Its translation: CASGSAGGGNTEAFF. V is TRBV28 and J is TRBJ1-1, with TRBD1 matching over 8 bases. CDR1 is MDHEN, CDR2 SYDVKM, per germline. J was trimmed by 2 bases and V by 8 bases; bases with no gene match: 10. The CDR3 extends over 15 amino acids. The entire variable domain, with the rest obtained from reference TRBV28 and TRBJ1-1, is as follows: DVKVTQSSRYLVKRTGEKVFLECVQDMDHENMFWYRQDPGLGLRLIYFSYDVKMKEKGDIPEGYSVSREKKERFSLILESASTNQTSMYLCASGSAGGGNTEAFFGQGTRLTVV.

This clone came up once. The V gene is TRBV10-3, the J gene TRBJ2-7; the match to TRBD1 covers 9 bases. The CDR3 runs to 12 residues. Germline V gene data show CDR1 as ENHRY and CDR2 as SYGVKD. V shed 5 bases and J 13 bases; nucleotides not matched to a gene: 9. In DNA form, the CDR3 reads TGTGCCATCAGTTCACCTGACAGGGGGATATACTTC. Protein sequence: CAISSPDRGIYF.

V and J are TRBV27 and TRBJ2-1; a possible D gene is TRBD2 (6 bases). The CDR3 contains 16 residues. Per germline, CDR1 MNHEY and CDR2 SMNVEV (reference sequence). V dropped 7 bases and J dropped 4 bases, with 20 bases sitting between them. CDR3 amino acids: CASTPLSRGAYNEQFF. The DNA of the CDR3 is TGTGCCAGCACCCCTTTGAGTCGCGGGGCTTACAATGAGCAGTTCTTC.

The rearrangement links TRBV7-8 to TRBJ1-2; D is undetermined. Deletions cut 2 bases from V and 4 bases from J, with 11 bases between. Germline CDR1 reads SGHVS; CDR2 reads FQNEAQ. The CDR3 spans 14 residues. Here the CDR3 DNA reads TGTGCCAGCAGCTTATTGTCTGGGAGCTATGGCTACACCTTC. Translation gives CASSLLSGSYGYTF.

V is TRBV11-1 and J is TRBJ2-1; 12 bases align to TRBD2. Germline lookup yields CDR1 SGHAT and CDR2 FQDESV (reference sequence). The ends lost 8 bases at V and 3 bases at J; junction bases unmatched: 5. The CDR3 is 15 residues long. The CDR3 here is CASGTSGYLYNEQFF. The DNA for the CDR3 is TGTGCCAGCGGGACTAGCGGGTATCTCTACAATGAGCAGTTCTTC.

The rearrangement links TRBV5-4 to TRBJ1-1; unclear D gene. From germline, CDR1 is SGHNT and CDR2 YYREEE (reference sequence). V lost 4 bases, J lost 4 bases, and 8 bases lay in between. The CDR3 loop spans 12 amino acids. The CDR3: CASSLPSTEAFF. The CDR3 coding sequence is TGTGCCAGCAGCCTTCCCTCCACTGAAGCTTTCTTT.

The rearrangement uses TRBV3-1 (or the pseudogene TRBV3-2) and TRBJ2-2; TRBD2 agrees at 8 bases. The CDR3 extends over 17 amino acids. V was clipped by 0 bases and J by 5 bases; unmatched bases: 8. Germline V gene sequence: CDR1 LGHDT, CDR2 YNNKEL (reference sequence). The CDR3 nucleotides are TGTGCCAGCAGCCAAGACTCACTAGCGGTGGTTACCGGGGAGCTGTTTTTT. Its protein product is CASSQDSLAVVTGELFF.

The rearrangement joins TRBV25-1 to TRBJ2-2, with 15 bases fitting TRBD2. Germline trimming cut 3 bases from V and 5 bases from J; bases unmatched to any gene: 4. Per germline, CDR1 MGHDK and CDR2 SYGVNS. The CDR3 contains 17 residues. The CDR3 bases are TGTGCCAGCAGTGATTCCGGGACTAGCGGGAGGACCGGGGAGCTGTTTTTT. Its translation is CASSDSGTSGRTGELFF.

The count of this clone is one. The chain has TRBV19 and TRBJ1-4; maybe TRBD1 (6 bases). V dropped 3 bases and J dropped 5 bases, with 22 bases sitting between them. CDR3 size: 18 residues. From germline, CDR1 is LNHDA and CDR2 SQIVND (reference sequence). CDR3 sequence: CASSISGTQLQTNEKLFF. As DNA, the CDR3 is TGTGCCAGTAGTATCTCCGGGACACAACTTCAGACGAATGAAAAACTGTTTTTT.

V and J are TRBV3-1 (or the pseudogene TRBV3-2) and TRBJ2-7; 10 positions agree with TRBD2. CDR3 size: 16 residues. The germline gives CDR1 LGHDT, CDR2 YNNKEL (reference sequence). Unmatched junction bases numbered 8, after V lost 4 bases and J lost 2 bases. CDR3 loop: CASSPYLAGGTYEQYF. In DNA form, the CDR3 reads TGTGCCAGCAGCCCCTACTTAGCGGGAGGAACCTACGAGCAGTACTTC.